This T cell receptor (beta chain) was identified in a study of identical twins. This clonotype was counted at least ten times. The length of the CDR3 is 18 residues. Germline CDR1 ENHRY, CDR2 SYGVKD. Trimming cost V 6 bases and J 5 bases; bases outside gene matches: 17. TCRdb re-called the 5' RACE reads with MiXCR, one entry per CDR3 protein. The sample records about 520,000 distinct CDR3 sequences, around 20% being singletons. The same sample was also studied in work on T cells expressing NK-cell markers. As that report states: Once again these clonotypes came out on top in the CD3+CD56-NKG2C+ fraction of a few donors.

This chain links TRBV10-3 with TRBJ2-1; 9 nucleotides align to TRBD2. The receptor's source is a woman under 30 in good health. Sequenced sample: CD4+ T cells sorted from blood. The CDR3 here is CAISPAGGASAAHNEQFF. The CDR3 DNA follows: TGTGCCATCAGCCCGGCGGGGGGGGCGTCCGCTGCTCACAATGAGCAGTTCTTC.